The 5 T cell receptor beta chains listed next were all sequenced from one sample in a study of OX40 agonist ivuxolimab in advanced cancers. TCRdb's copy holds only in-frame clones and misses some; the assay was immunoSEQ multiplex PCR. The sample has over 65,000 clones; 88% are singletons. This material consisted of CD4+ or CD8+ T cells sorted from blood, taken in a trial of the OX40 agonist ivuxolimab. The receptors stem from an adult with an advanced solid tumor such as melanoma, head and neck, liver or kidney cancer.

V gene TRBV29-1 combines with J gene TRBJ1-2; 9 nucleotides agree with TRBD1. The CDR3 is made up of 15 amino acids. Germline trimming cut 3 bases from V and 4 bases from J; bases unmatched to any gene: 9. The germline gives CDR1 SQVTM, CDR2 ANQGSEA. The chain's CDR3 is CSVDSGTGFGYGYTF. As DNA, the CDR3 is TGCAGCGTTGATTCCGGGACAGGGTTTGGCTATGGCTACACCTTC.

With regard to this clone: Compared with germline, one end of the junction differs, possibly owing to a read error. J is TRBJ2-1 and V is TRBV6-6; 10 bases line up with TRBD1. Germline V gene sequence: CDR1 MNHNY, CDR2 SVGAGI (reference sequence). The CDR3 loop spans 15 amino acids. The CDR3: CAISDFGTGVGEQFF. The CDR3 DNA reads as TGTGCCATCAGTGACTTCGGGACAGGGGTTGGAGAGCAGTTCTTC.

The chain recombines TRBV11-3 with TRBJ2-1; D may be TRBD2 (5 bases). The germline V and J ends were trimmed by 0 bases and 6 bases, with 12 bases remaining between them. The CDR3 is 15 residues long. The germline gives CDR1 SGHNT, CDR2 YENEEA. The CDR3 reads CASSLEGVFGNEQFF. In DNA form, the CDR3 reads TGTGCCAGCAGCTTAGAGGGAGTCTTCGGCAATGAGCAGTTCTTC.

This clone was seen only a few times. The gene calls are TRBV19 and TRBJ2-1; 10 bases align to TRBD1. The CDR3 covers 13 residues. J gave up 6 bases and V 7 bases, and 3 bases lay outside the gene matches. In germline, CDR1 is LNHDA, CDR2 SQIVND (reference sequence). CDR3 in amino acids: CASTRTGGNEQFF. The CDR3 nucleotides are TGTGCCAGTACCCGGACAGGGGGCAATGAGCAGTTCTTC. Full variable domain (outside the CDR3, taken from reference TRBV19 and TRBJ2-1): DGGITQSPKYLFRKEGQNVTLSCEQNLNHDAMYWYRQDPGQGLRLIYYSQIVNDFQKGDIAEGYSVSREKKESFPLTVTSAQKNPTAFYLCASTRTGGNEQFFGPGTRLTVL.

The table lists this clone with a count of one. This chain links TRBV5-4 with TRBJ2-1; a weak D match, TRBD2 (5 bases). The germline gives CDR1 SGHNT, CDR2 YYREEE (reference sequence). CDR3 length: 15 residues. Trimming removed 0 bases at V and 7 bases at J, with 14 bases between. The CDR3 region is CASSLGGSEKNEQFF. The CDR3 nucleotides are TGTGCCAGCAGCTTGGGAGGGTCTGAAAAGAATGAGCAGTTCTTC.